This TCR beta chain is drawn from a study of immune characteristics of hereditary and idiopathic chronic pancreatitis. With respect to the entire study: The study profiled local pancreatic immune cells and TCRbeta repertoires in hereditary and idiopathic chronic pancreatitis compared with control organ donor pancreases. The gDNA-based approach was selected because minimal in vitro experimental manipulation of pancreas-infiltrating T cells was involved. TCRbeta sequencing covered roughly five control pancreases, under ten hereditary chronic pancreatitis pancreases and about six idiopathic chronic pancreatitis pancreases.

By sample share, this clone is hyperexpanded (1% or more). It lacks a known antigen. No qualities accompany the bases; no much larger clone lies one base away. Preparation of the library involved the immunoSEQ multiplex PCR assay. The TCRbeta CDR3 region and adjacent sequences were amplified and sequenced from pancreatic genomic DNA. The source study handled its data this way. Repertoire diversity was measured as a mean normalized Shannon-Wiener index, alongside productive clonality and productive rearrangement counts. Control and chronic pancreatitis repertoire metrics were compared by means of the nonparametric Mann-Whitney U test. CDR3beta sequences with identical amino acid composition and length across subjects were defined as shared clonotypes. Sourced from immuneACCESS, this table was stored by TCRdb with only in-frame sequences that have V and J called. A share of the clones is absent; for the studies checked, an unresolved V gene accounts for under half, and the remainder has no known explanation. V, J and clone size derive from that table, while D and trimming were established from the DNA sequence. A total of about 1,000 clones appear in this sample, about 71% of them only once. Jointly, the top ten make up roughly 15% of the sample.

Looking up the germline V gene yields CDR1 KGHSH and CDR2 LQKENI. The V and J ends are trimmed by 3 bases and 2 bases, leaving 12 bases between them. The CDR3 runs 15 residues from the cysteine to the phenylalanine. The kept DNA is CDR3 alone, 45 bases in frame from the first base. Chronic pancreatitis pancreas tissue came from patients undergoing total pancreatectomy with islet autotransplantation (TPIAT). Included chronic pancreatitis patients had no known history of diabetes. For TCRbeta sequencing, genomic DNA was extracted directly from bulk pancreas tissue, without T cell sorting. Idiopathic chronic pancreatitis patients had no particular identified cause of disease. At two US centers, pancreas tissues from patients and organ donors were collected on a consecutive basis. What the authors observed across the whole study: Among roughly 13 chronic pancreatitis patients, higher numbers of productive TCR rearrangements went along with higher disease severity scores, showing a positive correlation. Because patient tissue could be obtained only at the time of TPIAT, immune findings may have been influenced by differences in disease duration. The study did not include chronic pancreatitis caused by alcohol use. Compared with controls, both chronic pancreatitis groups had significantly higher TCRbeta repertoire diversity and lower clonality. Differences in Vbeta-Jbeta gene family usage, including TRBV10, TRBV19, TRBV23 and TRBV5, were found between hereditary and idiopathic chronic pancreatitis.

This clonotype was obtained from a human donor with chronic pancreatitis. The chain couples TRBV18 to TRBJ2-3; too little of a D gene remains to name it. The specimen sequenced was pancreas tissue with idiopathic chronic pancreatitis. The cell subset or site label, read with the paper, signifies: chronic pancreatitis without an identified cause. CDR3 region: CASSPTNYFTDTQYF. At the DNA level, the sequence is TGTGCCAGCTCACCCACTAACTATTTCACAGATACGCAGTATTTT.